This TCR beta chain was retrieved from a study of patients and donors after allogeneic stem cell transplantation. The CDR3 is 14 amino acids. V dropped 3 bases and J dropped 6; count of bases not matched to a gene: 5. TCRdb independently ran MiXCR on the RT-PCR reads; one entry per CDR3 protein. In the table there are approximately 4,300 distinct CDR3 sequences, about a sixth of which are singletons. Sequencing was performed on blood, either unsorted or a sorted T cell fraction (not recorded which). The clonotype was recovered from a human donor who was either an allogeneic HSCT recipient or a stem cell or donor lymphocyte infusion donor (not recorded which). It is not recorded whose cells these are; they may come from a transplant donor. The J gene is TRBJ1-2, the V gene TRBV12-3 or TRBV12-4, with 9 bases aligning to TRBD1. The CDR3 here is CASSLWTGEDGYTF. The CDR3 DNA sequence: TGTGCCAGCAGTTTGTGGACAGGGGAGGATGGCTACACCTTC.